Presented here are 10 T cell receptor beta chains from one specimen sequenced in a study of cytomegalovirus exposure and HLA in healthy donors. It was with 60 Vbeta and 13 Jbeta primers that the PCR ran. TCRdb keeps only in-frame clones here, not all; method: immunoSEQ multiplex PCR. The data show about 130,000 clones, 70% to 90% seen once. The material sequenced was PBMCs. These receptors were collected from a man aged 40-55 years in good health and CMV-seronegative.

The DNA for the CDR3 is TGTGCCAGCAGTTACGGGGGGTGGAACACTGAAGCTTTCTTT. It specifies CASSYGGWNTEAFF. The rearrangement uses TRBV6-5 and TRBJ1-1; weak D call: TRBD1 (5 bases). Germline V lookup: CDR1 MNHEY, CDR2 SVGAGI. The V end was cut by 2 bases, the J end by 1 base, with 8 bases between. The CDR3 contains 14 residues.

This clone was seen a handful of times. This chain connects TRBV5-6 to TRBJ1-2; 9 nucleotides match TRBD1. This CDR3 contains 15 residues. V lost 3 bases to trimming and J lost 7 bases; unmatched junction nucleotides: 10. In germline, CDR1 is SGHDT, CDR2 YYEEEE. CDR3 in DNA: TGTGCCAGCAGCTCGACAGGGGGTATTATAGGTGGCTACACCTTC. Its translation: CASSSTGGIIGGYTF.

This chain links TRBV4-3 with TRBJ2-3; 8 bases align to TRBD2. This CDR3 comprises 18 residues. Trimming cost V 0 bases and J 4 bases; bases outside gene matches: 12. Per germline, CDR1 LGHNA and CDR2 YSLEER. CDR3 protein: CASSQEVRGTRVADTQYF. CDR3 bases: TGCGCCAGCAGCCAAGAAGTTAGGGGGACTAGAGTGGCAGATACGCAGTATTTT.

In regard to this clone: Within the sample, other DNA sequences also encode this same CDR3. This chain connects TRBV2 to TRBJ2-1; a weak D match, TRBD2 (7 bases). CDR3 length: 15 amino acids. Germline CDR1 and CDR2: SNHLY and FYNNEI. Trimming removed 7 bases from V and 0 bases from J, with 13 bases in between. CDR3 nucleotides: TGTGCCAGCACCCGGGGGGCGAGCTCCTACAATGAGCAGTTCTTC. Its protein product is CASTRGASSYNEQFF.

V usage is TRBV4-1 and J usage is TRBJ1-3, with a possible D match to TRBD1 (5 bases). The CDR3 length is 16 residues. The ends were cut back, 0 bases at V and 2 bases at J, with 11 bases in the middle. Germline V CDR1 and CDR2: MGHRA, YSYEKL. The CDR3 reads CASSQDVRGTGNTIYF. In DNA, the CDR3 is TGCGCCAGCAGCCAAGATGTAAGGGGAACTGGAAACACCATATATTTT.

In the case of this clone: The junction and the germline gene differ at one end; a read error may be behind it. The CDR3 nucleotides are TGTGCCTGGAGCCTTAGTGTAGGGGGACCTGTTTTT. This translates into CAWSLSVGGPVF. The J gene is TRBJ1-4, the V gene TRBV30; D is possibly TRBD1 (6 bases). This CDR3 is built from 12 residues. The germline CDR1 and CDR2 sequences are GTSNPN and SVGIG (reference sequence).

This chain links TRBV5-1 with TRBJ1-1; 7 bases align to TRBD1. CDR3 length: 14 amino acids. Trimming cost V 4 bases and J 6 bases; bases outside gene matches: 9. Per germline, CDR1 SGHRS and CDR2 YFSETQ. CDR3: CASSTTPDRPEAFF. CDR3 DNA sequence: TGCGCCAGCAGCACCACTCCGGACAGGCCTGAAGCTTTCTTT.

This chain connects TRBV7-9 to TRBJ2-1, with D perhaps matching TRBD1 (6 bases). Germline assignment: CDR1 SEHNR and CDR2 FQNEAQ (reference sequence). The CDR3 totals 15 residues. V was clipped by 3 bases and J by 0 bases, with 9 bases between them. Here the CDR3 reads CASSLGASSYNEQFF. DNA for the CDR3: TGTGCCAGCAGCTTGGGGGCTAGCTCCTACAATGAGCAGTTCTTC.

V and J are TRBV30 and TRBJ1-1, with a tentative D call TRBD1 (5 bases). This CDR3 contains 12 residues. Trimming removed 2 bases at V and 5 bases at J, with 9 bases between. The V gene's germline CDR1 is GTSNPN and CDR2 SVGIG (reference sequence). The CDR3 region has the DNA TGTGCCTGGAGTAGGGGCAGGACTGAAGCTTTCTTT. Protein sequence: CAWSRGRTEAFF.

The count of this clone is one. The chain couples TRBV14 to TRBJ2-5; D gene uncertain. Trimming removed 5 bases from V and 5 bases from J, with 6 bases in between. CDR3 length: 11 residues. Germline CDR1 is SGHDN and CDR2 is FVKESK. CDR3 protein: CASSKSETQYF. Written as DNA, the CDR3 is TGTGCCAGCAGCAAATCTGAGACCCAGTACTTC. Full variable domain (remainder filled in from reference TRBV14 and TRBJ2-5): EAGVTQFPSHSVIEKGQTVTLRCDPISGHDNLYWYRRVMGKEIKFLLHFVKESKQDESGMPNNRFLAERTGGTYSTLKVQPAELEDSGVYFCASSKSETQYFGPGTRLLVL.